This T cell receptor beta chain appears in the sequencing data of a study of siplizumab effects on memory and regulatory T cells. Assay: immunoSEQ multiplex PCR; the TCRdb copy retains only in-frame clones and omits some. This table has about 97,000 clones, approximately 91% appearing once. CDR1 and CDR2 from the germline V gene are MGHRA and YSYEKL. J was trimmed by 6 bases and V by 1 base; bases with no gene match: 2. This CDR3 has 13 amino acids. The TCR was taken from a human donor in good health. J is TRBJ1-2 and V is TRBV4-1, with 7 bases lining up with TRBD1. Sequenced: non-Treg CD4+ T cells sorted from blood. The CDR3, as DNA: TGCGCCAGCAGCCAAGTACAGGGGAATGGCTACACCTTC. It codes for CASSQVQGNGYTF.